The rows below give T cell receptor beta chains drawn from one sample of a study of T cell repertoires in cytomegalovirus infection. MiXCR was run by TCRdb on the reads, yielding one entry per CDR3 protein. The table shows about 740,000 distinct CDR3 sequences, with roughly 35% occurring only once. Sequenced material: PBMCs. The origin of the receptors is a human donor in good health (CMV status not recorded). Some clones in this sample may be carry-over from other donors' samples. CDR3s include the opening cysteine and the closing phenylalanine or tryptophan. The D gene is left open where the match is weak. The size field is filled for only some rows; it gives once, few, many or a size class.

J	V	length	D	size	CDR3	DNA
TRBJ1-3	TRBV11-2	17	TRBD1	few	CASSRGQGGFSRNTIYF	TGTGCCAGCAGCCGAGGACAGGGAGGATTTAGTCGAAACACCATATATTTT
TRBJ2-3	TRBV6-5	15	TRBD2	NA	CASSWGDSGADTQYF	TGTGCCAGCAGTTGGGGGGATAGCGGGGCAGATACGCAGTATTTT
TRBJ1-5	TRBV12-3/TRBV12-4	15	TRBD1	NA	CASSPPGQGMRPQHF	TGTGCCAGCAGTCCCCCGGGACAGGGTATGAGGCCCCAGCATTTT
TRBJ1-2	TRBV19	15	NA	NA	CASSIGDTPNYGYTF	TGTGCCAGTAGTATCGGGGATACTCCTAACTATGGCTACACCTTC
TRBJ2-7	TRBV7-9	12	NA	many	CASSSYGYEQYF	TGTGCCAGCAGCTCGTATGGGTACGAGCAGTACTTC
TRBJ1-5	TRBV11-2	18	NA	NA	CASSLRGVGGMGNQPQHF	TGTGCCAGCAGCTTAAGGGGGGTTGGGGGCATGGGCAATCAGCCCCAGCATTTT
TRBJ1-2	TRBV4-1	15	TRBD1	NA	CASSHVPGQGAGYTF	TGCGCCAGCAGCCATGTACCGGGACAGGGGGCTGGCTACACCTTC
TRBJ2-3	TRBV6-6	14	NA	few	CASGTSSFTDTQYF	TGTGCCAGCGGAACGTCATCATTCACAGATACGCAGTATTTT
TRBJ2-1	TRBV7-2	16	NA	NA	CASSPGERGFYNEQFF	TGTGCCAGCAGCCCGGGAGAGCGAGGTTTCTACAATGAGCAGTTCTTC
TRBJ2-7	TRBV20-1	12	NA	once	CSARDGGVEQYF	TGCAGTGCTAGAGATGGCGGGGTCGAGCAGTACTTC
TRBJ1-2	TRBV7-3	18	NA	many	CASSLLPNFGHSNYGYTF	TGTGCCAGCAGCTTATTACCAAATTTTGGACACTCGAACTATGGCTACACCTTC
TRBJ2-5	TRBV2	12	NA	NA	CASSDIAGTQYF	TGTGCCAGCAGTGACATCGCGGGGACCCAGTACTTC
TRBJ2-1	TRBV7-8	16	TRBD2	many	CASSLGGSGGYNEQFF	TGTGCCAGCAGCTTAGGTGGTAGCGGGGGGTACAATGAGCAGTTCTTC
TRBJ1-4	TRBV7-2	14	TRBD1	many	CASSIQGGPEKLFF	TGTGCCAGCAGCATTCAGGGGGGACCTGAAAAACTGTTTTTT
TRBJ2-1	TRBV28	14	NA	NA	CASSPPRFVDEQFF	TGTGCCAGCAGCCCCCCGCGGTTCGTCGATGAGCAGTTCTTC
TRBJ2-5	TRBV7-9	16	TRBD1	NA	CASSPLGRGPKETQYF	TGTGCCAGCAGCCCGTTGGGCAGGGGGCCCAAAGAGACCCAGTACTTC
TRBJ2-2	TRBV4-1	14	NA	few	CASSQVQSTGELFF	TGCGCCAGCAGCCAAGTCCAGAGCACCGGGGAGCTGTTTTTT
TRBJ1-5	TRBV10-3	12	TRBD1	few	CAIGQGSQPQHF	TGTGCCATCGGACAGGGCTCTCAGCCCCAGCATTTT
TRBJ2-5	TRBV4-1	15	NA	few	CASSQEISRQETQYF	TGCGCCAGCAGCCAAGAGATATCGCGGCAAGAGACCCAGTACTTC
TRBJ1-6	TRBV11-2	15	NA	NA	CASSLERSPNSPLHF	TGTGCCAGCAGCTTAGAGCGCAGTCCAAATTCACCCCTCCACTTT
TRBJ1-1	TRBV6-1	10	NA	NA	CASTRNEAFF	TGTGCCAGCACTCGAAATGAAGCTTTCTTT
TRBJ1-1	TRBV7-7	13	NA	many	CASSLALETEAFF	TGTGCTAGCAGCTTAGCGCTCGAGACTGAAGCTTTCTTT
TRBJ2-4	TRBV29-1	14	TRBD2	once	CSASGGAGENIQYF	TGCAGCGCTAGCGGGGGGGCCGGAGAGAACATTCAGTACTTC
TRBJ1-6	TRBV7-6	17	NA	NA	CASSLALQGGINSPLHF	TGTGCCAGCAGCTTAGCTCTTCAGGGCGGTATTAATTCACCCCTCCACTTT
TRBJ2-5	TRBV11-2	15	TRBD1	NA	CASSPRTGARETQYF	TGTGCCAGCAGCCCGAGGACAGGGGCGCGCGAGACCCAGTACTTC
TRBJ2-5	TRBV13	16	TRBD1	NA	CASSFASTGIQETQYF	TGTGCCAGCAGCTTTGCATCGACAGGGATCCAAGAGACCCAGTACTTC
TRBJ2-5	TRBV29-1	15	TRBD2	few	CSGWTSGRGQETQYF	TGCAGCGGTTGGACTAGCGGGAGAGGCCAAGAGACCCAGTACTTC
TRBJ2-3	TRBV6-8	13	NA	NA	CASSRGRTDTQYF	TGTGCCAGCAGCCGGGGGCGCACAGATACGCAGTATTTT
TRBJ2-7	TRBV7-8	14	NA	few	CASSLVLWDPEQYF	TGTGCCAGCAGCTTAGTTTTGTGGGATCCCGAGCAGTACTTC
TRBJ2-3	TRBV7-9	15	TRBD2	NA	CASSLGLASTDTQYF	TGTGCCAGCAGCTTAGGACTAGCATCCACAGATACGCAGTATTTT
TRBJ2-1	TRBV12-3/TRBV12-4	16	TRBD2	many	CASSPRTSGRGNEQFF	TGTGCCAGCAGTCCCCGGACTAGCGGGAGAGGCAATGAGCAGTTCTTC
TRBJ2-7	TRBV3-1	13	NA	NA	CASRVRGAYEQYF	TGTGCCAGCAGGGTGAGGGGGGCCTACGAGCAGTACTTC
TRBJ2-2	TRBV28	16	TRBD1	NA	CASSRGQGANTGELFF	TGTGCCAGCAGCCGCGGACAGGGGGCGAACACCGGGGAGCTGTTTTTT
TRBJ1-5	TRBV20-1	16	TRBD1	few	CSAASDRVLSNQPQHF	TGCAGTGCCGCATCGGACAGGGTGTTGTCAAATCAGCCCCAGCATTTT
TRBJ2-7	TRBV6-5	14	NA	NA	CASSPQRPIYEQYF	TGTGCCAGCAGTCCCCAACGCCCCATCTACGAGCAGTACTTC
TRBJ1-4	TRBV28	14	NA	NA	CASSFLGFNEKLFF	TGTGCCAGCAGTTTTCTGGGGTTTAATGAAAAACTGTTTTTT
TRBJ2-2	TRBV12-3/TRBV12-4	14	NA	many	CASSHIGRTGELFF	TGTGCCAGCAGCCATATCGGACGGACAGGGGAGCTGTTTTTT
TRBJ2-7	TRBV15	13	NA	few	CATSIQDRSEQYF	TGTGCCACCAGCATACAGGACCGGAGCGAGCAGTACTTC
TRBJ1-3	TRBV20-1	14	NA	few	CSVRRTSTGNTIYF	TGCAGTGTTAGACGGACTTCGACTGGAAACACCATATATTTT
TRBJ2-1	TRBV5-1	16	TRBD2	NA	CASSSAGGGVYNEQFF	TGCGCCAGCAGCTCGGCGGGGGGCGGTGTCTACAATGAGCAGTTCTTC
TRBJ2-3	TRBV5-6	15	TRBD2	NA	CASSLGGGAGATQYF	TGTGCCAGCAGCTTGGGCGGGGGGGCCGGGGCTACGCAGTATTTT
TRBJ2-7	TRBV7-2	14	TRBD2	many	CASSRTSGAYEQYF	TGTGCCAGCAGCCGGACTAGCGGAGCCTACGAGCAGTACTTC
TRBJ1-2	TRBV7-9	18	NA	NA	CASSVSGYREARGYGYTF	TGTGCCAGCAGCGTTAGCGGATACAGGGAGGCCAGGGGATATGGCTACACCTTC
TRBJ2-6	TRBV19	16	NA	few	CASSIEAAAGANVLTF	TGTGCCAGTAGTATAGAGGCCGCCGCTGGGGCCAACGTCCTGACTTTC
TRBJ1-2	TRBV12-3/TRBV12-4	14	NA	NA	CASSHRVTNYGYTF	TGTGCCAGCAGCCACAGGGTTACTAACTATGGCTACACCTTC
TRBJ2-3	TRBV10-3	16	NA	few	CAISEGPWASTDTQYF	TGTGCCATCAGTGAAGGGCCCTGGGCTAGCACAGATACGCAGTATTTT
TRBJ2-1	TRBV2	13	TRBD1	NA	CASRGQGANEQFF	TGTGCCAGCAGGGGACAGGGGGCCAATGAGCAGTTCTTC
TRBJ1-4	TRBV7-2	14	NA	NA	CASSFALTNEKLFF	TGTGCCAGCAGCTTCGCTTTAACTAATGAAAAACTGTTTTTT
TRBJ1-5	TRBV28	14	NA	NA	CASSPQGRGQPQHF	TGTGCCAGCAGCCCCCAAGGTAGGGGGCAGCCCCAGCATTTT
TRBJ1-1	TRBV29-1	15	NA	NA	CSVEDRSSENTEAFF	TGCAGCGTTGAAGATAGGTCTTCCGAGAACACTGAAGCTTTCTTT
TRBJ1-2	TRBV27	14	NA	few	CASSERTANYGYTF	TGTGCCAGCAGCGAGCGGACAGCTAACTATGGCTACACCTTC
TRBJ2-3	TRBV7-2	14	NA	NA	CASSHGGFTDTQYF	TGTGCCAGCAGTCACGGGGGCTTCACAGATACGCAGTATTTT
TRBJ1-5	TRBV28	12	NA	NA	CASGLEGQPQHF	TGTGCTAGCGGTTTGGAAGGGCAGCCCCAGCATTTT
TRBJ2-2	TRBV27	16	TRBD1	NA	CASSLWDRGNTGELFF	TGTGCCAGCAGTTTATGGGACAGGGGTAACACCGGGGAGCTGTTTTTT
TRBJ1-6	TRBV7-2	19	NA	NA	CASSLTAVPGSSYNSPLHF	TGTGCCAGCAGCTTAACCGCTGTTCCTGGGAGCTCCTATAATTCACCCCTCCACTTT